This entry lists 30 T cell receptor beta chains sequenced from one sample in a study of beta chain bispecific antibodies for T cell cancers (dated by TCRdb to the early 2020s). Points the paper makes about the study in general: Every sequenced sample contained a mix of leukemia cell line cells and normal T cells, and most targeted TRBV signal came from the leukemia cells rather than from the normal T cells.

This sample's treatment or condition label indicates: alpha-CD19 control bispecific (anti-CD19 x anti-CD3). For two to three days, T cells were expanded from blood mononuclear cells using either the anti-CD3 antibody OKT3 or CD3/CD28 Dynabeads. To prepare the library, 5' RACE was applied. The sequencer listed for this sample is Illumina MiSeq. Through fastp at Q25 and MiXCR, TCRdb rebuilt clones from the public reads, retaining in-frame beta chains. Identical CDR3 proteins give one entry, which carries the most common genes and DNA. Counted in this sample were about 9,000 distinct CDR3 sequences; less than 2.5% of them appeared once. Around 70% of the sample is taken by the ten largest. These TCRs are of unknown antigen specificity. This material consisted of T cells from a healthy donor cultured with Jurkat leukemia cells, taken from a culture containing an anti-CD19 bispecific antibody. These receptors were taken from a human donor in good health. Some clones in this sample may be carry-over from other donors' samples.

The rearrangement joins TRBV11-2 to TRBJ1-1; 7 bases agree with TRBD1. The CDR3 totals 15 residues. Per germline, CDR1 SGHAT and CDR2 FQNNGV. The V gene end was trimmed by 7 bases and the J gene end by 1 base; junction bases not matched to a gene: 9. CDR3 bases: TGTGCCAGCAAACTAACAGGGGACAGGAACACTGAAGCTTTCTTT. Translation: CASKLTGDRNTEAFF.

This clonotype was seen repeatedly, ten times or more. The chain joins TRBV20-1 to TRBJ2-7; D is ambiguous. The CDR3 loop spans 15 amino acids. The germline CDR1 and CDR2 sequences are DFQATT and SNEGSKA (reference sequence). V gave up 1 base and J gave up 2 bases, with 15 bases separating them. The CDR3 is CSARAVSVSPYEQYF. For the CDR3, the DNA is TGCAGTGCTAGAGCGGTTTCGGTCAGCCCCTACGAGCAGTACTTC.

The V and J genes are TRBV19 and TRBJ1-1; tentatively, D is TRBD1 (6 bases). There are 14 residues in the CDR3. V was clipped by 5 bases and J by 1 base, with 11 bases between them. The germline V gene encodes CDR1 LNHDA and CDR2 SQIVND (reference sequence). CDR3 amino acids: CASSWGHQNTEAFF. DNA of the CDR3: TGTGCCAGTAGTTGGGGACATCAGAACACTGAAGCTTTCTTT.

This clonotype was seen repeatedly, ten times or more. The chain has TRBV5-5 and TRBJ1-3, with TRBD1 identical over 7 bases. CDR3 length equals 17 residues. Germline values: CDR1 SGHKS, CDR2 YYEKEE (reference sequence). With V trimmed by 4 bases and J by 0 bases, 10 bases remained unmatched. CDR3 sequence (DNA): TGTGCCAGCAGCACCGGGACAGACAACTACTCTGGAAACACCATATATTTT. This gives the protein CASSTGTDNYSGNTIYF.

In its sample, this clonotype was seen many times. The chain employs TRBV10-3 and TRBJ1-5; tentatively, D is TRBD1 (5 bases). V lost 0 bases to trimming and J lost 8 bases, with 14 bases between them. Germline V gene data show CDR1 as ENHRY and CDR2 as SYGVKD. The CDR3 sequence is 15 residues long. The DNA for the CDR3 is TGTGCCATCAGTGAGTCGGAGGGCGCGGGGGAGCCCCAGCATTTT. This codes for CAISESEGAGEPQHF.

This rearrangement joins TRBV7-9 to TRBJ2-7; 12 bases fit TRBD1. The CDR3 has 17 amino acids. V lost 5 bases, J lost 2 bases, and 10 bases stayed unmatched. In germline, CDR1 is SEHNR, CDR2 FQNEAQ (reference sequence). The CDR3 nucleotides read TGTGCCAGCAGCAGAGGGACAGGGGGCGGAAAAACCTACGAGCAGTACTTC. Its translation is CASSRGTGGGKTYEQYF.

This clonotype was seen at least ten times. V usage is TRBV6-6 and J usage is TRBJ2-2; unclear D gene. V lost 3 bases and J 2 bases, leaving 10 bases between the germline ends. The CDR3 extends over 15 amino acids. Germline-derived CDR1 and CDR2 are MNHNY and SVGAGI (reference sequence). The CDR3 sequence: CASSYSVVNTGELFF. CDR3 DNA sequence: TGTGCCAGCAGTTATTCCGTGGTAAACACCGGGGAGCTGTTTTTT.

This clonotype was counted ten times or more. The rearrangement links TRBV6-5 to TRBJ2-1, with D hard to call. This CDR3 spans 12 amino acids. V was clipped by 5 bases and J by 8 bases, with 10 bases between them. Germline V gene data show CDR1 as MNHEY and CDR2 as SVGAGI. CDR3 amino acids: CASSQDVYEQFF. The CDR3 nucleotides are TGTGCCAGCAGTCAAGATGTCTATGAGCAGTTCTTC.

This clonotype was counted ten times or more. The chain carries TRBV7-9 and TRBJ1-2, with unresolved D. Germline V gene sequence: CDR1 SEHNR, CDR2 FQNEAQ (reference sequence). CDR3 length equals 18 residues. Trimming took off 4 bases at V and 8 bases at J, with 29 bases between the two ends. The CDR3 nucleotides are TGTGCCAGCAGCTCTAGCGCGACCGTAGGGCTCCCCGGATGGGGCTACACCTTC. Translating gives CASSSSATVGLPGWGYTF.

Many counts were recorded for this clonotype. The chain combines TRBV11-2 with TRBJ1-1, with a tentative D call TRBD1 (5 bases). The germline gives CDR1 SGHAT, CDR2 FQNNGV. Trimming cost V 0 bases and J 0 bases, with 11 bases left between them. The CDR3 contains 16 residues. The CDR3 region has the DNA TGTGCCAGCAGCTTAGATATGGGGGGGATGAACACTGAAGCTTTCTTT. It translates to CASSLDMGGMNTEAFF.

The CDR3 region is CASSIWTSDRNEQFF. In nucleotides, the CDR3 is TGTGCCAGTAGTATCTGGACTAGCGATCGCAATGAGCAGTTCTTC. The gene calls are TRBV19 and TRBJ2-1; 9 nucleotides match TRBD2. CDR3 size: 15 residues. V lost 3 bases and J lost 6; bases outside the gene matches: 6. Germline V CDR1 and CDR2: LNHDA, SQIVND (reference sequence).

Only a few counts were recorded for this clonotype. The rearrangement joins TRBV5-6 to TRBJ1-1; a weak D match, TRBD1 (5 bases). Trimming removed 0 bases from V and 3 bases from J, with 15 bases in between. The CDR3 sequence is 16 residues long. The V gene's germline CDR1 is SGHDT and CDR2 YYEEEE. CDR3 sequence reads: CASSLAVSGGYTEAFF. The CDR3 DNA reads TGTGCCAGCAGCTTGGCGGTGAGCGGGGGGTACACTGAAGCTTTCTTT.

This clonotype was observed at least ten times. The chain joins TRBV4-2 to TRBJ2-5; D might be TRBD2 (7 bases). The CDR3 is made up of 16 amino acids. The V gene's germline CDR1 is LGHNA and CDR2 YNFKEQ. V shed 5 bases and J shed 1 base, with 17 bases lying between them. CDR3 sequence (DNA): TGTGCCAGCAGCAGGCGAGGGGAGGGGGGCCAAGAGACCCAGTACTTC. Amino acids: CASSRRGEGGQETQYF.

This clonotype occurred many times. This chain uses TRBV6-2 or TRBV6-3 with TRBJ2-1; the match to TRBD2 covers 7 bases. Unmatched junction bases numbered 6, after V lost 6 bases and J lost 1 base. CDR3 length: 15 residues. CDR1 and CDR2 from the germline V gene are MNHEY and SVGEGT. This CDR3 is CASSRGVLSYNEQFF. The CDR3 coding sequence is TGTGCCAGCAGCCGGGGGGTACTATCCTACAATGAGCAGTTCTTC.

This clonotype has a count of ten or more. The rearrangement joins TRBV7-3 to TRBJ2-7; TRBD2 is a possible D gene (7 bases). Per germline, CDR1 SGHTA and CDR2 FQGTGA. The V gene lost 3 bases and the J gene lost 3 bases, with 15 bases spanning the gap. This CDR3 has 15 amino acids. The CDR3 DNA follows: TGTGCCAGCAGCTTTGAGGGGGGGCCCTACTACGAGCAGTACTTC. This sequence encodes CASSFEGGPYYEQYF.

The table lists this clonotype with many counts. The V and J genes are TRBV7-9 and TRBJ1-2; 7 bases are a match to TRBD1. Germline V gene sequence: CDR1 SEHNR, CDR2 FQNEAQ (reference sequence). The CDR3 is 15 amino acids. V gave up 0 bases and J gave up 2 bases; unmatched junction bases: 3. This CDR3 reads CASSLADRWNYGYTF. CDR3 sequence (DNA): TGTGCCAGCAGCTTAGCGGACAGGTGGAACTATGGCTACACCTTC.

This clonotype came up many times. The J gene is TRBJ2-1, the V gene TRBV14, with D unresolved. The germline V gene encodes CDR1 SGHDN and CDR2 FVKESK. This CDR3 has 14 amino acids. V was pared by 3 bases and J by 2 bases, with 8 bases between. This CDR3 is CASSQLGTYNEQFF. The CDR3 DNA is TGTGCCAGCAGCCAGCTCGGAACCTACAATGAGCAGTTCTTC.

This clonotype was seen only a few times. This chain uses TRBV2 with TRBJ2-3; TRBD2 aligns across 9 bases. The CDR3 totals 17 residues. Germline CDR1 and CDR2: SNHLY and FYNNEI. V lost 4 bases to trimming and J lost 6 bases; unmatched junction nucleotides: 14. The CDR3 DNA reads TGTGCCAGCAGTGCAGGCCGCGGGGGGGAACCTCGGGATACGCAGTATTTT. It codes for CASSAGRGGEPRDTQYF.

Note on this clonotype: A read error may be the cause here, since a much bigger clone is one base away. J is TRBJ1-1 and V is TRBV28; 10 bases fit TRBD1. The CDR3 is 17 amino acids. Germline-derived CDR1 and CDR2 are MDHEN and SYDVKM. DNA of the CDR3: TGTGCCAGCATTTTACTGAGAGTGGGACAGGGGAGCACTGAAGCTTTCTTT. It translates to CASILLRVGQGSTEAFF.

In this sample, this clonotype turned up many times. The chain links TRBV7-8 to TRBJ2-5; D might be TRBD1 (6 bases). CDR3 length: 13 residues. The V end was cut by 1 base, the J end by 4 bases, with 7 bases between. Germline CDR1 and CDR2: SGHVS and FQNEAQ. The CDR3 here is CASSLVQGETQYF. The CDR3, as DNA: TGTGCCAGCAGCTTAGTACAGGGAGAGACCCAGTACTTC. Together with reference TRBV7-8 and TRBJ2-5, the CDR3 gives the full variable domain: GAGVSQSPRYKVAKRGQDVALRCDPISGHVSLFWYQQALGQGPEFLTYFQNEAQLDKSGLPSDRFFAERPEGSVSTLKIQRTQQEDSAVYLCASSLVQGETQYFGPGTRLLVL.

J is TRBJ2-2 and V is TRBV7-9, with unresolved D. This CDR3 region has 16 residues. V lost 3 bases, J lost 3 bases, and 14 bases lay in between. Germline V lookup: CDR1 SEHNR, CDR2 FQNEAQ (reference sequence). CDR3 nucleotide sequence: TGTGCCAGCAGCTTTCGAGTCCAGTCGGACACCGGGGAGCTGTTTTTT. Translating it yields CASSFRVQSDTGELFF.

This clonotype appeared many times. This chain joins TRBV5-6 and TRBJ1-1; TRBD1 matches 10 bases. Germline V gene data show CDR1 as SGHDT and CDR2 as YYEEEE. The CDR3 length is 15 residues. Germline trimming cut 1 base from V and 5 bases from J; bases unmatched to any gene: 5. CDR3 coding DNA: TGTGCCAGCAGCTTGCTGACAGGGGGCAAAACTGAAGCTTTCTTT. This gives the protein CASSLLTGGKTEAFF.

This clonotype was counted many times. The chain recombines TRBV29-1 with TRBJ1-1; 8 bases are shared with TRBD1. The V gene end was trimmed by 7 bases and the J gene end by 4 bases; junction bases not matched to a gene: 5. The CDR3 is 12 amino acids. Germline V gives CDR1 SQVTM, CDR2 ANQGSEA. CDR3 nucleotides: TGCAGCGCCCGACAGGGGAGCACTGAAGCTTTCTTT. Encoded protein: CSARQGSTEAFF.

In its sample, this clonotype was seen a few times. In DNA form, the CDR3 reads TGCGCCAGCAGCTTGGATAACAGGGTCGGCCCCCACAATCAGCCCCAGCATTTT. Translating it yields CASSLDNRVGPHNQPQHF. The chain employs TRBV5-1 and TRBJ1-5, with TRBD1 as a possible D gene (6 bases). This CDR3 region has 18 residues. Trimming removed 0 bases at V and 3 bases at J, with 19 bases between. CDR1 and CDR2 (germline): SGHRS, YFSETQ.

Ten or more counts support this clonotype. V is TRBV5-5 and J is TRBJ2-2; D might be TRBD1 (6 bases). V lost 1 base and J 7 bases, leaving 14 bases between the germline ends. CDR3 length: 15 residues. Germline values: CDR1 SGHKS, CDR2 YYEKEE (reference sequence). CDR3 nucleotides: TGTGCCAGCAGCTTGCTTCAGGGGTGGATCGGGGAGCTGTTTTTT. This translates into CASSLLQGWIGELFF.

This clonotype was seen ten or more times. The chain joins TRBV5-1 to TRBJ1-3; D gene ambiguous. Between the trimmed V and J ends, which lost 1 base and 0 bases, there was a span of 8 bases. The CDR3 consists of 15 residues. Germline V lookup: CDR1 SGHRS, CDR2 YFSETQ. The CDR3 bases are TGCGCCAGCAGCTTGATGGGGAGCTCTGGAAACACCATATATTTT. Translating it yields CASSLMGSSGNTIYF.

This clonotype was observed many times. The chain employs TRBV11-2 and TRBJ2-7; possible D gene TRBD1, 5 bases. V lost 4 bases and J lost 5, with 15 bases in between. This CDR3 is 14 amino acids long. Germline V gives CDR1 SGHAT, CDR2 FQNNGV. The CDR3 DNA reads TGTGCCAGCAGCTCTGGACCTACGACAGACGAGCAGTACTTC. It is translated as CASSSGPTTDEQYF. Based on the CDR3 plus reference TRBV11-2 and TRBJ2-7, the full variable domain is EAGVAQSPRYKIIEKRQSVAFWCNPISGHATLYWYQQILGQGPKLLIQFQNNGVVDDSQLPKDRFSAERLKGVDSTLKIQPAKLEDSAVYLCASSSGPTTDEQYFGPGTRLTVT.

There are many counts of this clonotype. The rearrangement joins TRBV28 to TRBJ2-1; weak D call: TRBD1 (6 bases). There are 13 residues in the CDR3. Germline CDR1 reads MDHEN; CDR2 reads SYDVKM. V lost 6 bases and J lost 5, with 11 bases in between. CDR3 amino acids: CASSRGQHNEQFF. In DNA form, the CDR3 reads TGTGCCAGCAGCCGCGGACAGCACAATGAGCAGTTCTTC.

The table lists this clonotype with many counts. The V and J genes are TRBV11-2 and TRBJ1-6; D gene unclear. The germline V and J ends were trimmed by 0 bases and 6 bases, with 9 bases remaining between them. This CDR3 has 15 residues. Germline values: CDR1 SGHAT, CDR2 FQNNGV. CDR3 protein: CASSLESVLNSPLHF. The CDR3 DNA reads as TGTGCCAGCAGCTTAGAAAGTGTCCTTAATTCACCCCTCCACTTT.

This clonotype came up many times. The V call is TRBV25-1, the J call TRBJ1-2; a possible D gene is TRBD1 (5 bases). Per the germline V gene, CDR1 is MGHDK and CDR2 is SYGVNS. The CDR3 has 14 residues. V lost 7 bases, J lost 3 bases, and 15 bases lay in between. Written as DNA, the CDR3 is TGTGCCAGCACCCCGGGACCCCGGGACTATGGCTACACCTTC. This translates into CASTPGPRDYGYTF.